The 10 T cell receptor beta chains given below trace back to one sample, sequenced in a study of CXCR3-negative and CXCR3-positive naive CD8 T cells. Study-wide results and limits: When CXCR3-positive naive cells were set against CXCR3-negative naive cells, the former had more hydrophobic TRB CDR3s.

With UMI labels, 5' RACE was used to prepare the TRB cDNA libraries. TCRdb reprocessed the 5' RACE reads, with one entry per CDR3 protein and no DNA. This sample's clone table lists around 150,000 distinct CDR3 sequences. Their cognate antigens are unknown. The sample was naive CXCR3+ CD8+ T cells from blood. Specified subset: CD45RO-CCR7+CD27+CD95- naive CD8+ T cells expressing CXCR3 (TNR3+). The source is a human donor in good health. Some clones in this sample may be carry-over from other donors' samples.

The chain combines TRBV11-3 with TRBJ2-2; TCRdb designates TRBD2, a call that cannot be tested without DNA. The CDR3 extends over 16 amino acids. Germline V gene sequence: CDR1 SGHNT, CDR2 YENEEA. The CDR3 here is CASWPLAGPDTGELFF. Together with reference TRBV11-3 and TRBJ2-2, the CDR3 gives the full variable domain: EAGVVQSPRYKIIEKKQPVAFWCNPISGHNTLYWYLQNLGQGPELLIRYENEEAVDDSQLPKDRFSAERLKGVDSTLKIQPAELGDSAVYLCASWPLAGPDTGELFFGEGSRLTVL.

V is TRBV7-9 and J is TRBJ2-7; TCRdb lists TRBD1, though no DNA is available to test this call. CDR3 length equals 13 residues. CDR1 and CDR2 (germline): SEHNR, FQNEAQ (reference sequence). The CDR3 reads CAIPGQGSYEQYF. The full variable domain, rest sourced from reference TRBV7-9 and TRBJ2-7, is DTGVSQNPRHKITKRGQNVTFRCDPISEHNRLYWYRQTLGQGPEFLTYFQNEAQLEKSRLLSDRFSAERPKGSFSTLEIQRTEQGDSAMYLCAIPGQGSYEQYFGPGTRLTVT.

The chain carries TRBV4-3 and TRBJ1-1; TCRdb lists TRBD1, though no DNA is available to test this call. This CDR3 has 15 amino acids. Germline V lookup: CDR1 LGHNA, CDR2 YSLEER. Here the CDR3 reads CASSQGDRANTEAYF.

The V call is TRBV7-2, the J call TRBJ2-5; lacking DNA, the TRBD1 call made by TCRdb goes unchecked. The germline gives CDR1 SGHTA, CDR2 FQGNSA. This CDR3 spans 14 amino acids. This chain's CDR3 is CASSFRDREETQYF.

The gene calls are TRBV18 and TRBJ2-1; lacking DNA, the TRBD1 call made by TCRdb goes unchecked. The CDR3 runs to 16 residues. Germline values: CDR1 KGHSH, CDR2 LQKENI. The CDR3 reads CASSPSSSGGSHEQFF.

The chain combines TRBV3-1 with TRBJ2-7. Looked up from germline, CDR1 is LGHDT and CDR2 is YNNKEL (reference sequence). This CDR3 has 13 residues. CDR3 sequence: CASSQNGDYEQYF.

The rearrangement uses TRBV12-5 and TRBJ2-7; lacking DNA, the TRBD1 call made by TCRdb goes unchecked. Germline values: CDR1 LGHNT, CDR2 FRNRAP. The CDR3 is 12 amino acids. CDR3 amino acids: CATGMEAYEQYF.

The gene calls are TRBV5-1 and TRBJ2-7; there is no DNA to check the TCRdb D call of TRBD1. Per germline, CDR1 SGHRS and CDR2 YFSETQ. The CDR3 is 14 amino acids. The CDR3: CASSLGQGANEQFF.

The V call is TRBV29-1, the J call TRBJ1-1. The germline CDR1 and CDR2 sequences are SQVTM and ANQGSEA. CDR3 length equals 11 residues. Here the CDR3 reads CSVRGSTEAFF.

The chain couples TRBV28 to TRBJ1-6. Germline V gene data show CDR1 as MDHEN and CDR2 as SYDVKM. The CDR3 covers 15 residues. The CDR3 sequence: CASSLSMKAGPPLHF.